A selection of T cell receptor beta chains follows, all from one sample in a study of T cells expressing NK-cell markers. TCRdb reprocessed the 5' RACE reads; each CDR3 protein has one entry and no DNA is given. Its table lists almost 450,000 distinct CDR3 sequences. The specimen was blood T cells: a sorted CD56 or NKG2C T cell subset, CD4+ or CD8+ T cells, or bulk PBMC T cells (not recorded which). These receptors were taken from a woman between 18 and 69 years old in good health. Each CDR3 is given with its conserved first and last residue. The order of the fields is J gene, V gene, CDR3 protein.

j_gene: TRBJ1-2; v_gene: TRBV7-9; CDR3aa: CASSLTNEGGYTF
j_gene: TRBJ2-1; v_gene: TRBV5-1; CDR3aa: CASSSLGQGGYEQFF
j_gene: TRBJ1-1; v_gene: TRBV27; CDR3aa: CASSLLAGYTEAFF
j_gene: TRBJ2-2; v_gene: TRBV20-1; CDR3aa: CSAIQGDTGELFF
j_gene: TRBJ2-7; v_gene: TRBV4-2; CDR3aa: CASSQVAKRTTYEQYF
j_gene: TRBJ1-1; v_gene: TRBV7-2; CDR3aa: CASSMTAAADAFF
j_gene: TRBJ2-2; v_gene: TRBV20-1; CDR3aa: CSARDLTGRRNTGELFF
j_gene: TRBJ2-1; v_gene: TRBV29-1; CDR3aa: CSVDGGLARDYPYNEQFF
j_gene: TRBJ1-1; v_gene: TRBV11-2; CDR3aa: CASRSGTGKAFF
j_gene: TRBJ1-6; v_gene: TRBV12-3/TRBV12-4; CDR3aa: CASSLGHPGGAGYNSPLHF
j_gene: TRBJ1-4; v_gene: TRBV10-2; CDR3aa: CASNGGLEKLFF
j_gene: TRBJ2-7; v_gene: TRBV6-1; CDR3aa: CAGGEGGSYEQYF
j_gene: TRBJ2-3; v_gene: TRBV5-1; CDR3aa: CASSSLLTGTDTQYF
j_gene: TRBJ2-1; v_gene: TRBV12-3/TRBV12-4; CDR3aa: CASTPHQPGYNEQFF
j_gene: TRBJ2-7; v_gene: TRBV18; CDR3aa: CASSPFRDSIYEQYF
j_gene: TRBJ2-3; v_gene: TRBV20-1; CDR3aa: CSAPESLAGTRTDTQYF
j_gene: TRBJ2-5; v_gene: TRBV28; CDR3aa: CASRNAGVRETQYF
j_gene: TRBJ2-7; v_gene: TRBV9; CDR3aa: CASSVASGTYEQYF
j_gene: TRBJ2-1; v_gene: TRBV11-2; CDR3aa: CASSLSSGALGVRNEQFF
j_gene: TRBJ2-5; v_gene: TRBV11-2; CDR3aa: CASSLVAGYETQYF
j_gene: TRBJ2-1; v_gene: TRBV12-3/TRBV12-4; CDR3aa: CASSLLAGVYNEQFF
j_gene: TRBJ2-5; v_gene: TRBV7-2; CDR3aa: CASSRDRGQETQYF
j_gene: TRBJ2-7; v_gene: TRBV10-3; CDR3aa: CAISESGSGGGRVDEQYF
j_gene: TRBJ1-3; v_gene: TRBV5-1; CDR3aa: CASSLGQRVSGNTIYF
j_gene: TRBJ2-5; v_gene: TRBV29-1; CDR3aa: CSDRAGETQYF
j_gene: TRBJ2-7; v_gene: TRBV24-1; CDR3aa: CATAASGYEQYF
j_gene: TRBJ2-7; v_gene: TRBV7-9; CDR3aa: CASSLLGQGDEEQYF
j_gene: TRBJ1-1; v_gene: TRBV6-1; CDR3aa: CASSARVDTEAFF
j_gene: TRBJ1-2; v_gene: TRBV5-1; CDR3aa: CASSWGTGLANYGYTF
j_gene: TRBJ2-1; v_gene: TRBV24-1; CDR3aa: CATSDSGTYNEQFF
j_gene: TRBJ2-7; v_gene: TRBV27; CDR3aa: CASSLGLGEQYF
j_gene: TRBJ2-7; v_gene: TRBV20-1; CDR3aa: CSAHETFIRGGEQYF
j_gene: TRBJ2-1; v_gene: TRBV6-1; CDR3aa: CASTTRDRGYNEQFF
j_gene: TRBJ1-1; v_gene: TRBV6-1; CDR3aa: CASIGGAAEAFF
j_gene: TRBJ1-2; v_gene: TRBV5-4; CDR3aa: CASSLWRVGYTF
j_gene: TRBJ1-3; v_gene: TRBV12-5; CDR3aa: CASGFPRERNSGNTIYF
j_gene: TRBJ2-2; v_gene: TRBV20-1; CDR3aa: CSAEKPGGNTGELFF
j_gene: TRBJ2-1; v_gene: TRBV24-1; CDR3aa: CATSYNNEQFF
j_gene: TRBJ2-5; v_gene: TRBV10-3; CDR3aa: CAIKGASQETQYF
j_gene: TRBJ1-3; v_gene: TRBV7-2; CDR3aa: CASSLQGGNTIYF
j_gene: TRBJ1-2; v_gene: TRBV15; CDR3aa: CATTGAKSYGYTF